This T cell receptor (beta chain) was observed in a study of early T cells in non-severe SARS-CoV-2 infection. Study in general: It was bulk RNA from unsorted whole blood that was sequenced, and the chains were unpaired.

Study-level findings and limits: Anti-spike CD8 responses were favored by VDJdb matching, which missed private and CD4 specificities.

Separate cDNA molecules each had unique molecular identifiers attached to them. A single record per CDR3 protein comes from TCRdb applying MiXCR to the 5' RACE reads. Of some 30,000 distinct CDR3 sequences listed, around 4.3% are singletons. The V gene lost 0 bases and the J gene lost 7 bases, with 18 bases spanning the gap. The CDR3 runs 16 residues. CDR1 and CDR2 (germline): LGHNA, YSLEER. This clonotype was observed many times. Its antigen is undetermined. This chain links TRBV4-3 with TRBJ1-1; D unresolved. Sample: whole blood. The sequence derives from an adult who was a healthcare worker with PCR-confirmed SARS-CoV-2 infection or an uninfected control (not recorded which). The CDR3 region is CASSQEWATASDEAFF. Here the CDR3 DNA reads TGCGCCAGCAGCCAAGAGTGGGCGACGGCCTCGGATGAAGCTTTCTTT.